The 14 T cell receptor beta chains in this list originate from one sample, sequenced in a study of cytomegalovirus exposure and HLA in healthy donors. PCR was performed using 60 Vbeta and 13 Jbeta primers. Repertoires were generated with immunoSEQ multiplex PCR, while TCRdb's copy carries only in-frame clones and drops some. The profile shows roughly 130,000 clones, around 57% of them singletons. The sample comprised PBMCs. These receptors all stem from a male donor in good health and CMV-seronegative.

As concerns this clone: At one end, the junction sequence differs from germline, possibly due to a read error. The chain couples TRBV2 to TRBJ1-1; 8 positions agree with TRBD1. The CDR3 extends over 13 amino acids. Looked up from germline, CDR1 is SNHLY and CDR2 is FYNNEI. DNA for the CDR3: TGTGTCAGCAGCGGACAGGGCGCGGGGATCGCTTTCTTT. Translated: CVSSGQGAGIAFF.

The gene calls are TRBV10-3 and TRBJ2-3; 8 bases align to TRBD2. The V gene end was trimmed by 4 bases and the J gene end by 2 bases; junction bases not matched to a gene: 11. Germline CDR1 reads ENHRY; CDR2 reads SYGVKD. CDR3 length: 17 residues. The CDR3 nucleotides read TGTGCCATCAGTGGGCGGGGGGCCCATCCCCTCACAGATACGCAGTATTTT. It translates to CAISGRGAHPLTDTQYF.

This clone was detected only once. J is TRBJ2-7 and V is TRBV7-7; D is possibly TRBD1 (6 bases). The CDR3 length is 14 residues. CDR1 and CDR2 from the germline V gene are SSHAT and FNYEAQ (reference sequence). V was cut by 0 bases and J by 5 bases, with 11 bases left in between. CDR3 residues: CASSLAGQGHEQYF. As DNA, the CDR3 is TGTGCCAGCAGCTTAGCGGGGCAGGGGCACGAGCAGTACTTC. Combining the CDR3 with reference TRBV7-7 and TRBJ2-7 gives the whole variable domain GAGVSQSPRYKVTKRGQDVTLRCDPISSHATLYWYQQALGQGPEFLTYFNYEAQPDKSGLPSDRFSAERPEGSISTLTIQRTEQRDSAMYRCASSLAGQGHEQYFGPGTRLTVT.

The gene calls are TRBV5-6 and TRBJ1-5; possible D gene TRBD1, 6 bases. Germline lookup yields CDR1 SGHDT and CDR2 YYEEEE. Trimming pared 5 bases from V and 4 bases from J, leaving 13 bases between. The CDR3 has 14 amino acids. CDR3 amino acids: CASRTSTGNQPQHF. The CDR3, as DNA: TGTGCCAGCAGGACAAGTACAGGGAATCAGCCCCAGCATTTT. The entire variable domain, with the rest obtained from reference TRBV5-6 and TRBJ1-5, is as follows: DAGVTQSPTHLIKTRGQQVTLRCSPKSGHDTVSWYQQALGQGPQFIFQYYEEEERQRGNFPDRFSGHQFPNYSSELNVNALLLGDSALYLCASRTSTGNQPQHFGDGTRLSIL.

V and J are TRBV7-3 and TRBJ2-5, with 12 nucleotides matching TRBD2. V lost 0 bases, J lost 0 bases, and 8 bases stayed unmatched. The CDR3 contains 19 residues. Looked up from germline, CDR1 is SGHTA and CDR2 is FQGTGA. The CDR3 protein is CASSLTGPSGGGNQETQYF. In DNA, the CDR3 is TGTGCCAGCAGCTTAACGGGGCCTAGCGGGGGGGGAAACCAAGAGACCCAGTACTTC.

The CDR3: CASSFRHGHEQFF. The CDR3 DNA reads TGTGCCAGCAGCTTTAGACATGGGCATGAGCAGTTCTTC. The rearrangement links TRBV5-8 to TRBJ2-1; D gene unclear. The V and J ends lost 2 bases and 8 bases respectively, with 11 bases between them. The length of the CDR3 is 13 residues. Germline loops: CDR1 SGHTS, CDR2 YDEGEE.

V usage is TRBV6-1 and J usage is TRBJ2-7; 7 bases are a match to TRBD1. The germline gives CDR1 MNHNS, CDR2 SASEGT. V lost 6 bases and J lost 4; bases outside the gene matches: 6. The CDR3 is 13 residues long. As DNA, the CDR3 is TGTGCCAGCAGCGGACAGGCAGAGTACGAGCAGTACTTC. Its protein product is CASSGQAEYEQYF.

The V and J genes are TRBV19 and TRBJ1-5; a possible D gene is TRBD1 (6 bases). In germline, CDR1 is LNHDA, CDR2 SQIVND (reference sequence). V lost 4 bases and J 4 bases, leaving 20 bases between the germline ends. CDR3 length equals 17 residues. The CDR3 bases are TGTGCCAGTAGTAGGGGGCCGCTACAGGGCTTGAATCAGCCCCAGCATTTT. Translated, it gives CASSRGPLQGLNQPQHF. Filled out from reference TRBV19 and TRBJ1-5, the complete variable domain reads DGGITQSPKYLFRKEGQNVTLSCEQNLNHDAMYWYRQDPGQGLRLIYYSQIVNDFQKGDIAEGYSVSREKKESFPLTVTSAQKNPTAFYLCASSRGPLQGLNQPQHFGDGTRLSIL.

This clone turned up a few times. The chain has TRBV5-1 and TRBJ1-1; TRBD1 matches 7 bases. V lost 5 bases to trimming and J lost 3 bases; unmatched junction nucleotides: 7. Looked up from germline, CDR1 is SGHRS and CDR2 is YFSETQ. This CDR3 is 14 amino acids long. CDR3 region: CASRPRQGYTEAFF. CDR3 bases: TGCGCCAGCAGGCCCCGACAGGGATACACTGAAGCTTTCTTT. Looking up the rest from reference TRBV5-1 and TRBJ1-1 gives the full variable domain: KAGVTQTPRYLIKTRGQQVTLSCSPISGHRSVSWYQQTPGQGLQFLFEYFSETQRNKGNFPGRFSGRQFSNSRSEMNVSTLELGDSALYLCASRPRQGYTEAFFGQGTRLTVV.

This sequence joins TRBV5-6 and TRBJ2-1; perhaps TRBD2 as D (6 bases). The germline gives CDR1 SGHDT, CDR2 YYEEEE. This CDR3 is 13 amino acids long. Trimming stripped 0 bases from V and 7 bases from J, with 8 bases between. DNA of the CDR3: TGTGCCAGCAGCTTGGCCGGAGGGAATGAGCAGTTCTTC. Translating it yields CASSLAGGNEQFF.

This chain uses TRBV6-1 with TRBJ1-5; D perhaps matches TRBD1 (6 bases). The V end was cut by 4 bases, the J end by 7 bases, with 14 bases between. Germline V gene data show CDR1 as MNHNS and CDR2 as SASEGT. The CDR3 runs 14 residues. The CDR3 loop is CASSVHRETQPQHF. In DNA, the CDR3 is TGTGCCAGCAGTGTCCACAGGGAGACCCAGCCCCAGCATTTT.

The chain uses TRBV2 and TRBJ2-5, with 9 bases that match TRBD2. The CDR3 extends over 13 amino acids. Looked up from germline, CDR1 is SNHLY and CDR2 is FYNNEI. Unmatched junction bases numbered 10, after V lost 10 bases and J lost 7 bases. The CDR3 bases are TGTGCCACGGGACTAGCTTCTGTGGGGACCCAGTACTTC. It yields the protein CATGLASVGTQYF.

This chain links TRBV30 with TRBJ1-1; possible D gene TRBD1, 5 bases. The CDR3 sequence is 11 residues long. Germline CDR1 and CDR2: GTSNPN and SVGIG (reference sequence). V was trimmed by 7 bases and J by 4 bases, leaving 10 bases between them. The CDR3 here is CASQGTTEAFF. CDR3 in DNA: TGTGCCTCCCAGGGAACCACTGAAGCTTTCTTT.

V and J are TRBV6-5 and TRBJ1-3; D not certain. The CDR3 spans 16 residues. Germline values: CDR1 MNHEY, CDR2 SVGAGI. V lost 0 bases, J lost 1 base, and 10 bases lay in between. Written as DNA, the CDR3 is TGTGCCAGCAGTTACTCAGAGGGATCGTCTGGAAACACCATATATTTT. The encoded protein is CASSYSEGSSGNTIYF.